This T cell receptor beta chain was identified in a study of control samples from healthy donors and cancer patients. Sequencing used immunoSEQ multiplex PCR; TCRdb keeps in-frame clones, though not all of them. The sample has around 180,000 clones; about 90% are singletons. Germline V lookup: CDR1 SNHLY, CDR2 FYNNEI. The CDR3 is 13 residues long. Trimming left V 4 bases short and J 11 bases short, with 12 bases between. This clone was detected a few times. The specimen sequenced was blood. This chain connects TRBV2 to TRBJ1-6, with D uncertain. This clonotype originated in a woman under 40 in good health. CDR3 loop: CASSATVRAPLHF. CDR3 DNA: TGTGCCAGCAGTGCGACGGTCCGGGCACCCCTCCACTTT.